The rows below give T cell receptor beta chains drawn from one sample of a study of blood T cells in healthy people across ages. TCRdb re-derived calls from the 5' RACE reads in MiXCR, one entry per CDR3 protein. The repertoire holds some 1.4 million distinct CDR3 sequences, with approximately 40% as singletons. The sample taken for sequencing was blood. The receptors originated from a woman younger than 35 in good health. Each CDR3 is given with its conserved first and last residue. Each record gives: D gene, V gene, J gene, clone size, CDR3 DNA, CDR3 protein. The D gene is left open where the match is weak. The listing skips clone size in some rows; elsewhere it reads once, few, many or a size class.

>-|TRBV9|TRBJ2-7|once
TGTGCCAGCAGCCCACAAACGGGTTCCCTTTACGAGCAGTACTTC
CASSPQTGSLYEQYF
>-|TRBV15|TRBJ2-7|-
TGTGCCACCAGAGCCGGGACAACCTCCTACAATGAGCAGTACTTC
CATRAGTTSYNEQYF
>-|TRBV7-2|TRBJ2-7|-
TGTGCCAGCAGCTTACCGACCAGGAATGAGCAGTACTTC
CASSLPTRNEQYF
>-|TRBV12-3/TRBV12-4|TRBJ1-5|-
TGTGCCAGCAGTTGCGCGGCCGGGCAGCCCCAGCATTTT
CASSCAAGQPQHF
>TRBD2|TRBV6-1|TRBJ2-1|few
TGTGCCAGCAGTGGTCGGGGGGTTTACTCCTACAATGAGCAGTTCTTC
CASSGRGVYSYNEQFF
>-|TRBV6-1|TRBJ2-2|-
TGTGCCAGCAGCCGCACAGGGATTCAGCAGGGCACCGGGGAGCTGTTTTTT
CASSRTGIQQGTGELFF
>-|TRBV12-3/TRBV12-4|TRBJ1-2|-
TGTGCCAGCAGCGGGGGGGCAGGAGCATATTATGGCTACACCTTC
CASSGGAGAYYGYTF
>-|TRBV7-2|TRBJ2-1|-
TGTGCCAGCAGCTTAGCGGTTGCTAAAACCTACAATGAGCAGTTCTTC
CASSLAVAKTYNEQFF
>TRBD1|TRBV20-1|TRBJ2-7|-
TGCAGTGCTAGGATCGGGACAGGGGACTACGAGCAGTACTTC
CSARIGTGDYEQYF
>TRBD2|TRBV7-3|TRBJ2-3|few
TGTGCCAGCAGCTCCTCCCGCGGGGGGGGCACAGATACGCAGTATTTT
CASSSSRGGGTDTQYF
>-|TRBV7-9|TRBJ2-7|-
TGTGCCAGCAGCCGTTGGGGGGCGTCAGGGTTAGAACAACAGTACTTC
CASSRWGASGLEQQYF
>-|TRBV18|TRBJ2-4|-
TGTGCCAGCTCACCACAGGGAATAACGCGAAACATTCAGTACTTC
CASSPQGITRNIQYF
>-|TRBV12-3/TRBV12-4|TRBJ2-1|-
TGTGCCAGCAGTCGGGACGGGGGACTCAATGAGCAGTTCTTC
CASSRDGGLNEQFF
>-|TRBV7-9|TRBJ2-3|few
TGTGCCAGCAGTCCCCGAGCGCCGAGCGAGTATTTT
CASSPRAPSEYF
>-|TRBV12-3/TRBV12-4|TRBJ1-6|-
TGTGCCAGCAGTTTCTCGGGGTTGAATTCACCCCTCCACTTT
CASSFSGLNSPLHF
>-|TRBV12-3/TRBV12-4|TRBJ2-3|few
TGTGCCAGCAGTTTAGCCCCCCCCGGGGCAGATACGCAGTATTTT
CASSLAPPGADTQYF
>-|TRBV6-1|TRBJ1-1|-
TGTGCCAGCAGTACCCAGGGAGCCACTGAAGCTTTCTTT
CASSTQGATEAFF
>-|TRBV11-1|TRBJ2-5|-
TGTGCCGGCAGCTTAGGATCCAGCTACCAAGAGACCCAGTACTTC
CAGSLGSSYQETQYF
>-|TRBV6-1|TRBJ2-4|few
TGTGCCAGCCTTTTAAACATTCAGTACTTC
CASLLNIQYF
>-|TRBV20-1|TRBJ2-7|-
TGCAGTGCTAGAGAAAAGGGGGCGGGAATCGCCTACGAGCAGTACTTC
CSAREKGAGIAYEQYF
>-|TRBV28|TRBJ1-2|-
TGTGCCAGCAGTGTCGAGGGCAACTATGGCTACACCTTC
CASSVEGNYGYTF
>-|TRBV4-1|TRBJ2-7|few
TGCGCCAGCAGCCAAGGCAGCCGGGAGCGGTCCTACGAGCAGTACTTC
CASSQGSRERSYEQYF
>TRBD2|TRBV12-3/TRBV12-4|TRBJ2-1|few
TGTGCCAGCAGATCCCCACCCGTAACTAGCGGGAGACATGAGCAGTTCTTC
CASRSPPVTSGRHEQFF
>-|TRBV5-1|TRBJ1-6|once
TGCGCCAGCAGCCTCCTTTGGACAGCGGATTCACCCCTCCACTTT
CASSLLWTADSPLHF
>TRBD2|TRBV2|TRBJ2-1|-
TGTGCCAGCAGTTCGGGGTTCTCCCGGGGGGAGACCCAGTTCTTC
CASSSGFSRGETQFF
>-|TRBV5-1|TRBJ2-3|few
TGCGCCAGCACGGGGGAGAATACGCAGTATTTT
CASTGENTQYF
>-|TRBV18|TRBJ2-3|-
TGTGCCAGCTCACCAGGACTCTTAGACACAGATACGCAGTATTTT
CASSPGLLDTDTQYF
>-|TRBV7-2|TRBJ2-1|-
TGTGCCAGCAGCCAGTTCAGACAGTACAATGAGCAGTTCTTC
CASSQFRQYNEQFF
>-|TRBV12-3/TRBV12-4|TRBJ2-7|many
TGTGCCAGCAGTTTTCTAGTATCCCCTCCGCGCGAGCAGTACTTC
CASSFLVSPPREQYF
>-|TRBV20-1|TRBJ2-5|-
TGCAGTGCTAGAGCCCCAAACAGGGTTGGGACCCAGTACTTC
CSARAPNRVGTQYF
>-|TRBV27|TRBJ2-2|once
TGTGCCAGCACCTCGTACGCCGGGGAGCTGTTTTTT
CASTSYAGELFF
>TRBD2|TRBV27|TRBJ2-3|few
TGTGCCAGCAGTTTTCGGGCTAGCGGGGTTCGAGATACGCAGTATTTT
CASSFRASGVRDTQYF
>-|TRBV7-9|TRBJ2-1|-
TGTGCCAGCAGCTTATGGCGGGACAACTCCTACGAGCAGTTCTTC
CASSLWRDNSYEQFF
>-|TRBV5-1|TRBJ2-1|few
TGCGCCAGCAGCTTGCCCGGGACGGCCTATTCCTACAATGAGCAGTTCTTC
CASSLPGTAYSYNEQFF
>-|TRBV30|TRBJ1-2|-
TGTGCCTGGAGTGTTGCTCAGAACTATGGCTACACCTTC
CAWSVAQNYGYTF